This is a list of T cell receptor beta chains from one sample in a study of beta chain features in type 1 diabetes. Only in-frame clones appear in the TCRdb table, and some are missing; sequencing was by immunoSEQ multiplex PCR. Among about 160,000 clones listed, about 63% were seen once. The sequenced sample consisted of naive CD4+ T cells from blood. These receptors all stem from a man younger than 45 with type 1 diabetes. CDR3s include the opening cysteine and the closing phenylalanine or tryptophan. Each record gives: clone size, V gene, J gene, D gene, CDR3 DNA, CDR3 protein. D genes are given only for firm matches. Clone size is stated in some rows and not others, as once, few, many or a class when expanded.

-,TRBV6-5,TRBJ1-2,TRBD1,TGTGCCAGCAGTATGGGACAGGTGGAGTATGGCTACACCTTC,CASSMGQVEYGYTF
-,TRBV13,TRBJ2-3,-,TGTGCCAGCAGCTTAGTCGTCGGGGGCCCTAGCACAGATACGCAGTATTTT,CASSLVVGGPSTDTQYF
few,TRBV29-1,TRBJ1-1,-,TGCAGCGAAACAGATGGACAGCGGAACACTGAAGCTTTCTTT,CSETDGQRNTEAFF
-,TRBV4-2,TRBJ1-1,-,TGTGCCAGCAGCCAAGATATTCACCAAAACACTGAAGCTTTCTTT,CASSQDIHQNTEAFF
few,TRBV21-1,TRBJ2-7,-,TGTGCCAGCAGATCTAGCGGGGGGGCCGGCGAGCAGTACTTC,CASRSSGGAGEQYF
few,TRBV30,TRBJ2-1,TRBD1,TGTGCCTGGAGTGTAGACAGGGCTTCCTACAATGAGCAGTTCTTC,CAWSVDRASYNEQFF
-,TRBV6-6,TRBJ2-3,-,TGTGCCAGCAGTTACCTATGGGACGGTAGCACAGATACGCAGTATTTT,CASSYLWDGSTDTQYF
-,TRBV29-1,TRBJ1-1,-,TGCAGCGCTATGGGAGTGGACACTGAAGCTTTCTTT,CSAMGVDTEAFF
once,TRBV29-1,TRBJ2-1,-,TGCAGCGTCGCGTCGGCAGGGGCCCTCAATGAGCAGTTCTTC,CSVASAGALNEQFF
-,TRBV30,TRBJ1-4,TRBD1,TGTGCCGGAACGACAGGGCCTAATGAAAAACTGTTTTTT,CAGTTGPNEKLFF
-,TRBV7-9,TRBJ1-5,TRBD1,TGTGCCAGCAGCTACGGGACAGCCCATCAGCCCCAGCATTTT,CASSYGTAHQPQHF
once,TRBV9,TRBJ1-5,-,TGTGCCAGCAGCGTAGCAAGGGCCACTGGGCCCCAGCATTTT,CASSVARATGPQHF
few,TRBV30,TRBJ1-1,-,TGTGCCTGGAGTCCGATACAGACGAACACTGAAGCTTTCTTT,CAWSPIQTNTEAFF
-,TRBV7-9,TRBJ2-2,TRBD2,TGTGCCAGCAGCCCGGGACTACCGAACACCGGGGAGCTGTTTTTT,CASSPGLPNTGELFF
-,TRBV4-1,TRBJ1-2,-,TGCGCCAGCAGCCAAGAAGGGGGCTATGGCTACACCTTC,CASSQEGGYGYTF
-,TRBV30,TRBJ2-1,-,TGTGCCTGGAGGGTATCGCTGGCCTTTCCCTCCTACAATGAGCAGTTCTTC,CAWRVSLAFPSYNEQFF
-,TRBV10-3,TRBJ2-7,-,TGTGCCATCAGTGTAGAAGCAGGCCACGAGCAGTACTTC,CAISVEAGHEQYF
-,TRBV30,TRBJ1-2,-,TGTGCCTGGAGTGTTTGGGGGAACTATGGCTACACCTTC,CAWSVWGNYGYTF
-,TRBV10-2,TRBJ2-5,-,TGCGCCAGCAGTGAACAAGGGGAGACCCAGTACTTC,CASSEQGETQYF
-,TRBV23-1,TRBJ1-1,-,TGCGCCAGCACCCCAGGGACACCGAACACTGAAGCTTTCTTT,CASTPGTPNTEAFF
-,TRBV30,TRBJ1-2,-,TGTGCCTGGAACCAGGAGACCTTCTATGGCTACACCTTC,CAWNQETFYGYTF
few,TRBV30,TRBJ2-1,-,TGTGCCTGGAGTGTACTGGGGTACTCCTACAATGAGCAGTTCTTC,CAWSVLGYSYNEQFF
few,TRBV13,TRBJ2-5,TRBD2,TGTGCCAGCAGCCCTGGACTAGCGGGGGGACAAGAGACCCAGTACTTC,CASSPGLAGGQETQYF
-,TRBV9,TRBJ2-1,TRBD2,TGTGCCAGCAGCGAACCCCAACTAGCGGGGATGAAGTCCTACAATGAGCAGTTCTTC,CASSEPQLAGMKSYNEQFF
-,TRBV7-9,TRBJ2-7,TRBD1,TGTGCCAGCAGCTTAGCCGGGACAGGGGGCGTTGAGCAGTACTTC,CASSLAGTGGVEQYF
-,TRBV14,TRBJ2-4,-,TGTGCCAGCAGCCAAGATTCCTCGAGGCTAGCCAAAAACATTCAGTACTTC,CASSQDSSRLAKNIQYF
-,TRBV28,TRBJ2-3,-,TGTGCCAGCACTTTAAGAGGCGGTACGCAGTATTTT,CASTLRGGTQYF
-,TRBV5-1,TRBJ2-3,TRBD1,TGCGCCAGCAGCATCGGACAGGGGCTCACAGATACGCAGTATTTT,CASSIGQGLTDTQYF
-,TRBV29-1,TRBJ1-2,TRBD1,TGCAGCGTTGAGGCTGGACAGGATGCTGGCTACACCTTC,CSVEAGQDAGYTF
-,TRBV30,TRBJ2-7,-,TGTGCCTGGAGTTCTACAGGGATCGAGCAGTACTTC,CAWSSTGIEQYF
few,TRBV27,TRBJ1-5,-,TGTGCCACGGGTAGGCAGCCCCAGCATTTT,CATGRQPQHF
-,TRBV2,TRBJ2-2,TRBD1,TGTGCCAGCAGTGATCCCCGGGACAGATTATACACCGGGGAGCTGTTTTTT,CASSDPRDRLYTGELFF
few,TRBV30,TRBJ2-1,-,TGTGCCTGCACCAGGAGCTACAATGAGCAGTTCTTC,CACTRSYNEQFF
-,TRBV7-9,TRBJ2-1,-,TGTGCCAGCAGTTTTGTAGCGGCAGAGCAGTTCTTC,CASSFVAAEQFF
-,TRBV28,TRBJ1-4,-,TGTGCCAGCAGTTTCGATGAAAAACTGTTTTTT,CASSFDEKLFF
-,TRBV28,TRBJ2-2,-,TGTGCCAGCAGTTTAAGACAGCCCACCGGGGAGCTGTTTTTT,CASSLRQPTGELFF
-,TRBV9,TRBJ1-2,-,TGTGCCAGCAGCGTTGGCAGGCCCTATGGCTACACCTTC,CASSVGRPYGYTF
-,TRBV11-2,TRBJ2-7,-,TGTGCCAGCAGCTTAGCCGACAGGCCCTACGAGCAGTACTTC,CASSLADRPYEQYF
few,TRBV29-1,TRBJ2-3,TRBD1,TGCAGCGCAAAAGCCGGGACAGGCACAGATACGCAGTATTTT,CSAKAGTGTDTQYF
-,TRBV9,TRBJ1-1,-,TGTGCCAGCAGCGCAACGGAGCACACTGAAGCTTTCTTT,CASSATEHTEAFF
-,TRBV7-9,TRBJ2-5,TRBD1,TGTGCCAGCAGCCGAGGACAGGGGGCCTTGTGGACCCAGTACTTC,CASSRGQGALWTQYF